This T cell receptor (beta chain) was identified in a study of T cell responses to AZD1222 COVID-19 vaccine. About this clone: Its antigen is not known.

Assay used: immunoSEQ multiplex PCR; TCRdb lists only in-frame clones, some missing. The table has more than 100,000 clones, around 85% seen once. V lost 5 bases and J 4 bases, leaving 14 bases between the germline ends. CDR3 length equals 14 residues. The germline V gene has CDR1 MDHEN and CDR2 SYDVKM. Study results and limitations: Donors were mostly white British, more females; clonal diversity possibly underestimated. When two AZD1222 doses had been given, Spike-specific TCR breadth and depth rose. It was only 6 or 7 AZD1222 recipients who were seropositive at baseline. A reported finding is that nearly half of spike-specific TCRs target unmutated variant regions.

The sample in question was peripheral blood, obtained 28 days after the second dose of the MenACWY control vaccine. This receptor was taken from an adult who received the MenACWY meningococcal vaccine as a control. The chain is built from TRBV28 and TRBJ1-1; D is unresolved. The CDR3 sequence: CASSAPVAPTEAFF. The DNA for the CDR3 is TGTGCCAGCAGTGCCCCGGTGGCCCCCACTGAAGCTTTCTTT.